A single T cell receptor (beta chain) is shown here with its context. This clone was observed a single time. It lacks a known antigen. Base qualities were left out, and no much larger clone turns up one base away. The CDR3 has 16 amino acids, counting the end cysteine and phenylalanine. The only DNA kept is the CDR3, 48 bases in frame from the first base. The germline V gene (reference sequence) provides CDR1 MNHEY and CDR2 SMNVEV. The trim is 6 bases for V and 3 bases for J, with a gap of 20 bases between the germline ends. The sample comes from a study of control samples from healthy donors and cancer patients (dated by TCRdb to 2018 to 2020). The library was made by the immunoSEQ multiplex PCR assay. TCRdb carries this immuneACCESS record with in-frame sequences only. Its versions omit some clonotypes, under half of them owing to an unresolved V gene in the studies checked, with the rest unexplained. The sample table shows 120,000 to 150,000 clones, and about nine tenths are seen once. Of the sample, roughly 3.2% is held by the ten largest clones.

The V and J segments used are TRBV27 and TRBJ1-2; too little of a D gene remains to name it. The sample was blood. The sequence came from a man younger than 40 in good health. In nucleotide form, the sequence is TGTGCCAGCAGACGGCGAAGGGAGGGTTGGGACTATGGCTACACCTTC. This sequence encodes CASRRRREGWDYGYTF.